Given below is one T cell receptor beta chain in context. Its antigen remains unknown. This sample stems from a study of beta chain features in type 1 diabetes. Findings and caveats of the study: PCR might pick shorter templates more often, in the same way for patients and controls.

This CDR3 has 15 amino acids. Germline trimming cut 4 bases from V and 0 bases from J; bases unmatched to any gene: 6. The germline CDR1 and CDR2 sequences are SGDLS and YYNGEE. As every portion of the isolated RNA was reverse transcribed, the sequencing read expressed TCRB transcripts. Deep immunoSEQ sequencing covered naive, central memory and regulatory T cell samples. Clones were sequenced by immunoSEQ multiplex PCR, and TCRdb holds only the in-frame ones, with some missing. This table has roughly 610,000 clones, roughly 16% appearing once. A single heparinised blood sample, averaging approximately 0.12 L, was obtained per donor. Stem cell-like memory, regulatory, central memory and naive CD4+ cells were sorted via CD45RO/CCR7/CD25/CD127/CD95/CD27.

The sequence derives from a man aged 18-30 years in good health. This chain joins TRBV9 and TRBJ1-1, with 7 bases lining up with TRBD1. The specimen sequenced was naive CD4+ T cells from blood. The CDR3 reads CASSPQGTVNTEAFF. The CDR3, as DNA: TGTGCCAGCAGCCCCCAGGGGACAGTGAACACTGAAGCTTTCTTT.